The clone carrying this TCR beta chain appeared a single time. The CDR3 spans 12 residues. The V end was cut by 0 bases, the J end by 6 bases, with 5 bases between. From germline, CDR1 is SGDLS and CDR2 YYNGEE. Sequenced by immunoSEQ multiplex PCR; TCRdb stores in-frame clones only, minus some. The sample carries tens of thousands of clones, 91% recorded once. These data come from a study of OX40 agonist ivuxolimab in advanced cancers. The specimen comprised CD4+ or CD8+ T cells sorted from blood, sampled in a trial of the OX40 agonist ivuxolimab. The source is an adult with an advanced solid tumor such as melanoma, head and neck, liver or kidney cancer. The chain couples TRBV9 to TRBJ2-3; D gene unclear. This CDR3 reads CASSVGSDTQYF. CDR3 bases: TGTGCCAGCAGCGTAGGTTCTGATACGCAGTATTTT. Combining the CDR3 with reference TRBV9 and TRBJ2-3 gives the whole variable domain DSGVTQTPKHLITATGQRVTLRCSPRSGDLSVYWYQQSLDQGLQFLIQYYNGEERAKGNILERFSAQQFPDLHSELNLSSLELGDSALYFCASSVGSDTQYFGPGTRLTVL.